Described below is a single T cell receptor (beta chain) sequence and its context. Its antigen is unknown. Regulatory T cells were sorted as CD4+CD25hiCD127low/negative. Per the authors' pipeline: About 53,000 patient and 9.56x10^4 healthy donor TCRbeta sequences came from Tregs. Using immunoSEQ multiplex PCR, the repertoire was profiled, and TCRdb retains in-frame clones only, with some absent. Clone size and V and J calls were adopted from that table, with D and trimming inferred from the DNA. The table includes around 18,000 clones, roughly 91% detected once. This sample was included in a study of B cell selection in AIRE deficiency. The CDR3 runs to 11 residues. V was shortened by 11 bases and J by 8 bases, with 15 bases between the two germline ends. Germline V gives CDR1 MNHNS, CDR2 SASEGT. Study-wide findings and caveats: Healthy donors alone shared 30% to 35% of roughly 4,000 Treg sequences; patients alone roughly 10%. Roughly 28% of healthy-shared Treg TCRbeta sequences appeared in patient Tconv cells. Patient Tconv and Treg cells showed healthy-like TCRBV usage, CDR3 length, diversity.

Sequenced: CD4+CD25+ Tregs sorted from PBMCs. The TCR was taken from a human donor in good health. The chain recombines TRBV6-1 with TRBJ1-1, with a possible D match to TRBD1 (5 bases). This CDR3 reads CASRGGTEAFF. In nucleotides, the CDR3 is TGTGCCTCCCGAGGAGGGACCGAAGCTTTCTTT.